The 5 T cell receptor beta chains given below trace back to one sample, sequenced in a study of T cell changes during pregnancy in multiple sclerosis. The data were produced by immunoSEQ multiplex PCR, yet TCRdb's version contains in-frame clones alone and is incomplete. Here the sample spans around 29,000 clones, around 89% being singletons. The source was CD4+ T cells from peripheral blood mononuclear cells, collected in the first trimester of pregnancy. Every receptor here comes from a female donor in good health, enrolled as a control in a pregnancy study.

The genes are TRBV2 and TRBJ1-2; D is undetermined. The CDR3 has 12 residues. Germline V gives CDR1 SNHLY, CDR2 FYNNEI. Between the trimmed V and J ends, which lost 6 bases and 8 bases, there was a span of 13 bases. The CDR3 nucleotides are TGTGCCAGCAGGGAGGCCCCCTTGGGCTACACCTTC. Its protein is CASREAPLGYTF.

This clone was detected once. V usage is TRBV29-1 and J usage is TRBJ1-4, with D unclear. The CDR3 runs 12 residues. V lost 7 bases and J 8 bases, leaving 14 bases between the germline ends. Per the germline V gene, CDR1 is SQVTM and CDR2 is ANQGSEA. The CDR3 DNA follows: TGCAGCGGTGTTATTGGAGGGGAAAAACTGTTTTTT. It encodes CSGVIGGEKLFF.

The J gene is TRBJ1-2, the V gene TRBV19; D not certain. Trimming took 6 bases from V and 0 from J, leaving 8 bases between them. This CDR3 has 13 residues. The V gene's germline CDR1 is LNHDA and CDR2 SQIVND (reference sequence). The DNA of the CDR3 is TGTGCCAGTAGCCCACTAGCTAACTATGGCTACACCTTC. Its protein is CASSPLANYGYTF.

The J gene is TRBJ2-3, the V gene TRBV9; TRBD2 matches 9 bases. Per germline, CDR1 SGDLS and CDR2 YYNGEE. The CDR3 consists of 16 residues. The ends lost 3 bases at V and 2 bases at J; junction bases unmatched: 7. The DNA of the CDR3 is TGTGCCAGCAGCGATCGTAGCGGGGGCCCCACAGATACGCAGTATTTT. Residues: CASSDRSGGPTDTQYF.

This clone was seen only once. Here the CDR3 reads CASSSGQGRNQPQHF. In DNA, the CDR3 is TGTGCCAGCAGCTCGGGACAGGGGCGGAATCAGCCCCAGCATTTT. The chain recombines TRBV7-8 with TRBJ1-5, with 10 bases lining up with TRBD1. The CDR3 is 15 amino acids. From germline, CDR1 is SGHVS and CDR2 FQNEAQ. V shed 4 bases, J shed 4 bases, and the junction held 4 bases outside the gene matches.